Listed below are T cell receptor beta chains from one sample, sequenced in a study of blood T cell repertoires in COVID-19. Sequencing was performed with immunoSEQ multiplex PCR; in TCRdb, only in-frame clones are kept and a portion is missing. The sample yields tens of thousands of clones, approximately 91% seen once. Sequencing input: peripheral blood. The receptors were sampled from a human donor in a cohort sampled during active COVID-19. CDR3s include the opening cysteine and the closing phenylalanine or tryptophan. A D gene is named only where the DNA matches it firmly. Some rows mark clone size as missing; the rest say once, few, many or name a class of expanded clone.

clone size	J gene	V gene	D gene	CDR3 DNA	CDR3 protein
NA	TRBJ2-5	TRBV5-1	NA	TGCGCCAGCAGCTTGGCGCCGACAGGGACTCAAGAGACCCAGTACTTC	CASSLAPTGTQETQYF
NA	TRBJ1-3	TRBV28	TRBD1	TGTGCCAGCGGACAGGGGGCTGGAAACACCATATATTTT	CASGQGAGNTIYF
NA	TRBJ1-1	TRBV4-1	NA	TGCGCCAGCAGCCAAGATGCCCCCCCTCCACAGACTGAAGCTTTCTTT	CASSQDAPPPQTEAFF
few	TRBJ1-1	TRBV19	NA	TGTGCCAGTAGTCGACTCACTGAAGCTTTCTTT	CASSRLTEAFF
NA	TRBJ2-2	TRBV11-3	TRBD2	TGTGCCAGCAGCCCCCCCACTAGCGGGAGTGACACCGGGGAGCTGTTTTTT	CASSPPTSGSDTGELFF
NA	TRBJ1-2	TRBV24-1	NA	TGTGCCACCAGTGACGGGGCGGCGGGGAGCTATGGCTACACCTTC	CATSDGAAGSYGYTF
NA	TRBJ2-1	TRBV7-6	TRBD2	TGTGCCAGCGGCGGGCGGGAGAGCTCCTACAATGAGCAGTTCTTC	CASGGRESSYNEQFF
NA	TRBJ1-2	TRBV11-2	TRBD1	TGTGCCAGCAGCCAGGGACAGGGCTATGGCTACACCTTC	CASSQGQGYGYTF
NA	TRBJ1-6	TRBV19	NA	TGTGCCAGTAGTATAGGGGACAACCGCCCGAGCTCCTATAATTCACCCCTCCACTTT	CASSIGDNRPSSYNSPLHF
NA	TRBJ1-5	TRBV7-6	NA	TGTGCCAGCAGCCCGCATCAGGGGAATCAGCCCCAGCATTTT	CASSPHQGNQPQHF
once	TRBJ2-3	TRBV28	TRBD2	TGTGCCAGCAGCTCCGGGACTAGCGGGTCCTTAGATACGCAGTATTTT	CASSSGTSGSLDTQYF
once	TRBJ2-1	TRBV4-1	NA	TGCGCCAGCAGCCAAGAAGAGCCTCGGGGATGGAATGAGCAGTTCTTC	CASSQEEPRGWNEQFF
NA	TRBJ1-1	TRBV3-1/TRBV3-2	NA	TGTGCCAGCAGCCAAGGCCGAACCGGGACAAGGAAAGAAGCTTTCTTT	CASSQGRTGTRKEAFF
NA	TRBJ1-4	TRBV10-3	NA	TGTGCCATCAGTGAGTCGTTGGGAGGCAATGAAAAACTGTTTTTT	CAISESLGGNEKLFF
NA	TRBJ2-7	TRBV28	NA	TGTGCCAGCAGTTTCTCCAGGGTTGCCAACGAGCAGTACTTC	CASSFSRVANEQYF
NA	TRBJ1-1	TRBV19	NA	TGTGCCAGTAGTACGGACAGTTACACTGAAGCTTTCTTT	CASSTDSYTEAFF
NA	TRBJ2-7	TRBV20-1	NA	TGCAGTGCTAGTAGCGGTTTGGAGATATCCTACGAGCAGTACTTC	CSASSGLEISYEQYF
NA	TRBJ1-2	TRBV7-3	NA	TGTGCCAGCAGCGTGGACAGAAGTGCCGCGTTGGGTGGCTACACCTTC	CASSVDRSAALGGYTF
NA	TRBJ2-5	TRBV7-9	NA	TGTGCCAGCAGCTTAACTAGGGGGCAAGAGACCCAGTACTTC	CASSLTRGQETQYF
once	TRBJ2-1	TRBV9	NA	TGTGCCAGCAGCGTAGGGGAGATCGGTCGGTACAATGAGCAGTTCTTC	CASSVGEIGRYNEQFF
NA	TRBJ2-6	TRBV7-8	NA	TGTGCCAGCAGCTTGGAGAGGCTCGGGGCCAACGTCCTGACTTTC	CASSLERLGANVLTF
NA	TRBJ1-2	TRBV4-1	NA	TGCGCCAGCAGCCAAGATCAGCCACCGGGATATGGCTACACCTTC	CASSQDQPPGYGYTF
NA	TRBJ2-1	TRBV24-1	TRBD2	TGTGCCACCAGTGGACTAGCGGGAGGTACATACAATGAGCAGTTCTTC	CATSGLAGGTYNEQFF